The clone carrying this T cell receptor beta chain has a count of ten or more. Antigen unknown. This sample is drawn from a study of Graves' ophthalmopathy and Graves' hyperthyroidism. Findings and limits, study-wide: Forecasting of ophthalmopathy progression by the model achieved over 55% sensitivity and about 77% specificity. The authors also found most expanded thyroid clonotypes above 0.001 frequency in blood. The 13-signature model separated ophthalmopathy from stable hyperthyroidism at just under 90% sensitivity and almost 83% specificity.

For repertoire sequencing, the TCR beta CDR3 regions were amplified from RNA transcripts. HTBI primers served in a first-round RT-PCR, which a second-round multiplex PCR followed. MiXCR, applied by TCRdb to the multiplex PCR reads, yields one record per CDR3 protein. The sample comprises 400,000 to 450,000 distinct CDR3 sequences, roughly 20% of which are singletons, and roughly 3% rests with the top ten. This CDR3 has 14 amino acids. Germline values: CDR1 MNHEY, CDR2 SVGAGI. V was pared by 6 bases and J by 5 bases, with 8 bases of the junction left unmatched. Sequenced material: peripheral blood. This chain connects TRBV6-5 to TRBJ1-2; TRBD1 agrees at 8 bases. The source of this sequence is a woman under 30 with stable Graves' hyperthyroidism. The CDR3 DNA is TGTGCCAGCAGACCCGACAGGGGCATGTATGGCTACACCTTC. This translates into CASRPDRGMYGYTF.